The rows below give T cell receptor beta chains drawn from one sample of a study of a mutant IDH1 vaccine in newly diagnosed glioma. For these TCRs, the target antigens are not known. Libraries were prepared by immunoSEQ multiplex PCR; TCRdb keeps only in-frame clonotypes and omits some of them. The sample holds around 50,000 clones, 80% to 90% seen once. Specimen: PBMCs, collected from a glioma patient whose treatment included an IDH1 peptide vaccine. These receptors originate from a woman aged 40-49 years with glioma. Each CDR3 is given with its conserved first and last residue. D genes are given only for firm matches. Expanded clones are given a class, and other clones once, few, many or no size at all.

>.|TRBJ2-2|22|TRBV21-1|.
TGTGCCAGCAGCAAAGCGGGTCCTCCGGGACTAGCGGGGGAGGCGAACACCGGGGAGCTGTTTTTT
CASSKAGPPGLAGEANTGELFF
>.|TRBJ2-7|13|TRBV11-2|.
TGTGCCAGCAGCTTAGCGGGGGCCTACGAGCAGTACTTC
CASSLAGAYEQYF
>TRBD1|TRBJ1-1|14|TRBV5-1|few
TGCGCCAGCAGCTTAAACAGGGGGGGTACTGAAGCTTTCTTT
CASSLNRGGTEAFF
>.|TRBJ2-5|15|TRBV7-9|.
TGTGCCAGCAGCCCTATTTTAAGGGCCCAAGAGACCCAGTACTTC
CASSPILRAQETQYF
>TRBD1|TRBJ1-3|13|TRBV10-3|.
TGTGCCATCCGGGACAGCTCTGGAAACACCATATATTTT
CAIRDSSGNTIYF
>TRBD1|TRBJ2-2|16|TRBV7-2|.
TGTGCCAGCAGCTTAAAGGGACAGGGGGTGCCCGGGGAGCTGTTTTTT
CASSLKGQGVPGELFF
>.|TRBJ2-7|14|TRBV2|.
TGTGCCAGCAGTTCAGTGGGCTCCGCAGGCGAGCAGTACTTC
CASSSVGSAGEQYF
>.|TRBJ2-3|11|TRBV6-1|.
TGTGCCAGCGGGGGGTCGGATACGCAGTATTTT
CASGGSDTQYF
>TRBD2|TRBJ2-1|16|TRBV11-3|.
TGTGCCAGCGGAACGGGGGGGCGGGAAAGTGAGAATGAGCAGTTCTTC
CASGTGGRESENEQFF
>.|TRBJ2-7|15|TRBV5-4|.
TGTGCCAGCAGCTTGGAGGAGGGGGAGTCCTACGAGCAGTACTTC
CASSLEEGESYEQYF
>.|TRBJ2-7|14|TRBV6-1|.
TGTGCCAGCAGGACGCAGGTCGCTCTCTACGAGCAGTACTTC
CASRTQVALYEQYF
>.|TRBJ1-1|13|TRBV18|.
TGTGCCAGCCAAGGGGAGCGGAACACTGAAGCTTTCTTT
CASQGERNTEAFF
>TRBD1|TRBJ1-2|16|TRBV6-5|.
TGTGCCAGCAGTTACGTGACAGGGACGGGGCACTATGGCTACACCTTC
CASSYVTGTGHYGYTF
>TRBD1|TRBJ2-3|17|TRBV4-3|.
TGCGCCAGCAGCCAAGAAGGGGCAGGGGGCGAGGGAGATACGCAGTATTTT
CASSQEGAGGEGDTQYF
>TRBD2|TRBJ2-7|16|TRBV4-3|.
TGCGCCAGCAGCTTTGGGTCTAGCGGGGGTAACTACGAGCAGTACTTC
CASSFGSSGGNYEQYF
>.|TRBJ1-5|12|TRBV4-2|.
TGTGCCAGCAGCCAAGAGGAGGGGCCCCAGCATTTT
CASSQEEGPQHF
>.|TRBJ2-2|15|TRBV9|.
TGTGCCAGCAGCGCCGGACAGGGAGGGTTCGGGGAGCTGTTTTTT
CASSAGQGGFGELFF
>.|TRBJ1-2|16|TRBV7-9|.
TGTGCCAGCACAGACCTGAGGGGGATCTTTAACTATGGCTACACCTTC
CASTDLRGIFNYGYTF
>.|TRBJ1-2|15|TRBV6-1|.
TGTGCCAGCAGTGAAACTTTGAAAGGGACCTATGGCTACACCTTC
CASSETLKGTYGYTF
>TRBD2|TRBJ2-3|16|TRBV11-2|.
TGTGCCAGCAGCACAGGTGGAGCGGGGGGGGGAAATACGCAGTATTTT
CASSTGGAGGGNTQYF
>TRBD1|TRBJ2-3|12|TRBV7-3|.
TGTGCCAGCAGCCGACAGGGAGAGACGCAGTATTTT
CASSRQGETQYF
>.|TRBJ1-5|13|TRBV19|.
TGTGCCAGTAGTATTCAGGTTAGTCAGCCCCAGCATTTT
CASSIQVSQPQHF
>TRBD1|TRBJ2-7|14|TRBV2|.
TGTGCCAGCACAAAAAGACAGGGTGCCTACGAGCAGTACTTC
CASTKRQGAYEQYF
>.|TRBJ1-6|16|TRBV19|.
TGTGCCAGTAGTCCTCCGACAGGAACCTATAATTCACCCCTCCACTTT
CASSPPTGTYNSPLHF
>.|TRBJ2-7|14|TRBV11-2|.
TGTGCCAGCAGCATAGACCGGGGTTCGGGGGAGCAGTACTTC
CASSIDRGSGEQYF
>TRBD2|TRBJ2-1|18|TRBV7-9|.
TGTGCCAGCAGCTCTTTAGGGTCCGGACTAGCGTACTACAATGAGCAGTTCTTC
CASSSLGSGLAYYNEQFF
>TRBD1|TRBJ1-1|15|TRBV5-5|few
TGTGCCAGCAGCTTCGGGGACAGGGGAGACACTGAAGCTTTCTTT
CASSFGDRGDTEAFF